These 4 T cell receptor beta chains were all obtained from the same sample, sequenced in a study of CD8 T cells in Susac syndrome (dated by TCRdb to between 2018 and 2021). Library preparation employed the immunoSEQ multiplex PCR assay. RNA was extracted using the RNeasy kit, and roughly 0.5 to 1 microgram was reverse transcribed with random hexamers. Using fastp at Q25 and MiXCR, TCRdb reprocessed the public reads and kept productive beta chains. Each entry merges the rows of one CDR3 protein and shows their most common DNA and genes. This sample holds fewer than 90,000 distinct CDR3 sequences; over 85% were observed only once. The ten largest account for about 0.9% of the sample. The sample comprised CD8+ T cells from PBMCs. The receptors were gathered from a human donor with Susac syndrome.

This clonotype was recorded only once. The chain carries TRBV23-1 and TRBJ2-2; 9 bases are shared with TRBD2. TRBV23-1 is labeled an ORF, and its function is uncertain. The CDR3 sequence is 17 residues long. V was clipped by 3 bases and J by 0 bases; unmatched bases: 5. The CDR3 nucleotides read TGCGCCAGCAGTCATGCACTAGCGGGCACGAACACCGGGGAGCTGTTTTTT. It translates to CASSHALAGTNTGELFF.

A single count supports this clonotype. The chain carries TRBV4-2 and TRBJ1-2; TRBD1 matches 7 bases. This CDR3 is 15 amino acids long. The germline CDR1 and CDR2 sequences are LGHNA and YNFKEQ. The ends lost 3 bases at V and 0 bases at J; junction bases unmatched: 4. The CDR3 protein is CASSHDRAPNYGYTF. The CDR3 region has the DNA TGTGCCAGCAGCCATGACAGGGCGCCTAACTATGGCTACACCTTC.

The table lists this clonotype with a count of one. The V and J genes are TRBV7-3 and TRBJ2-5; the D is unclear. The CDR3 runs to 13 residues. CDR1 and CDR2 from the germline V gene are SGHTA and FQGTGA. Deletions cut 3 bases from V and 2 bases from J, with 7 bases between. The CDR3 sequence is CASSLNSQETQYF. Here the CDR3 DNA reads TGTGCCAGCAGCTTGAACAGTCAAGAGACCCAGTACTTC.

This clonotype has only one observation. The chain is built from TRBV9 and TRBJ1-4, with TRBD1 identical over 8 bases. Germline V gene lookup returns CDR1 SGDLS and CDR2 YYNGEE. Trimming removed 3 bases from V and 5 bases from J; junction bases left unmatched: 6. The CDR3 spans 15 residues. The CDR3, as DNA: TGTGCCAGCAGCGCCGTGACAGGGGTGAATGAAAAACTGTTTTTT. Translated, it gives CASSAVTGVNEKLFF.